This T cell receptor (beta chain) was sequenced for a study of blood T cell repertoires in COVID-19 (dated by TCRdb to between 2020 and 2021). About the full investigation: Collaborator samples came from the United States, Italy and Spain and covered acute and convalescent phases of COVID-19. The repertoires were released in a freely available public database meant as a resource for research on the immune response to SARS-CoV-2. A de-identified subject ID, COVID-19 status, age in years and sex were almost always included in the sample metadata. Where HLA class I and class II types were available, the types were taken from metadata supplied by the sample provider, not from assay-based typing. Deeply sampled blood TCRbeta repertoires from subjects exposed to, actively infected with, or recovered from COVID-19 were included in the dataset. The prospective study material was composed of cDNA or gDNA derived from T cells, B-cell-depleted T cells, or PBMCs. The samples were drawn from two sources: the first 160 participants of the ongoing ImmuneRACE study, and about 1,300 subjects contributed by 6 global collaborators. General conclusions and limits of the study: Clinical and demographic metadata were provided uncurated, with the amount varying by source and participant.

Comment on this clone: There is no known antigen for this receptor. No qualities accompany the bases; no much larger clone lies one base away.

TCRbeta CDR3 regions were amplified from genomic DNA by means of the immunoSEQ Assay, a bias-controlled multiplex PCR. The study's own analysis went as follows. The number of nucleated cells in each sample was estimated by amplification of reference gene primers within the assay. To quantify the absolute abundance of each unique TCRbeta CDR3 rearrangement, sequence reads were collapsed and filtered. For each sample, productive Simpson clonality was calculated as the square root of Simpson's diversity index over productive rearrangements. Sourced from immuneACCESS, this table was stored by TCRdb with only in-frame sequences that have V and J called. A share of the clones is absent; for the studies checked, an unresolved V gene accounts for under half, and the remainder has no known explanation. V, J and clone size are those of that table, while D and trimming were read from the DNA. Within this sample are hundreds of thousands of clones, with more than 75% of them counted one time only. The ten largest clones take up 2% to 2.5% of the sample.

Samples from volunteer blood donors who had recovered from COVID-19 were contributed by a second Seattle source. Collaborating institutions collected whole blood in K2EDTA tubes following their own protocols. Collaborator samples were shipped for TCRbeta analysis as frozen whole blood, isolated PBMCs, or DNA extracted from either sample type. The V and J ends are trimmed by 5 bases and 5 bases, leaving 11 bases between them. CDR1 and CDR2 were assigned from the germline V gene as ENHRY and SYGVKD. Including cysteine and phenylalanine, the CDR3 has 13 amino acids. Only the CDR3 DNA is retained, 39 bases long and in frame from the first base.

The sequence was collected from a woman younger than 45 who had recovered from COVID-19. The material sequenced was peripheral blood. This sequence uses TRBV10-3 and TRBJ2-3, with the D gene too uncertain to name. The DNA reads TGTGCCATCAGTCTTGGCGAGGTAGATACGCAGTATTTT. This gives the protein CAISLGEVDTQYF.